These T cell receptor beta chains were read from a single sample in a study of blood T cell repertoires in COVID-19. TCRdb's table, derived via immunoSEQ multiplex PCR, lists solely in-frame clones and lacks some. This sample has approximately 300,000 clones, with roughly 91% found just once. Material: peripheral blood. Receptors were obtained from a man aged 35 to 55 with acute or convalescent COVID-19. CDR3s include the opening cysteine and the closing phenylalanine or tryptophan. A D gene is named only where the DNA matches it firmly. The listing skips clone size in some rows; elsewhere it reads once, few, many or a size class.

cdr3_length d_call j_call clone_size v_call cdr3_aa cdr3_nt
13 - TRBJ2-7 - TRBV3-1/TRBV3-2 CASSQVEKAEQYF TGTGCCAGCAGCCAAGTGGAGAAGGCCGAGCAGTACTTC
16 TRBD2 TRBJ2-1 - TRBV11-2 CASSYSGGPVLSEQFF TGTGCCAGCAGCTATAGCGGGGGGCCCGTTCTTAGCGAGCAGTTCTTC
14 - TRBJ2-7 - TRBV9 CASSVDHVSDEQYF TGTGCCAGCAGCGTAGACCATGTTTCGGACGAGCAGTACTTC
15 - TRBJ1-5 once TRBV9 CASSEGVYSNQPQHF TGTGCCAGCAGTGAAGGGGTTTATAGCAATCAGCCCCAGCATTTT
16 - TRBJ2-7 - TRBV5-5 CASSLRSDGSGYEQYF TGTGCCAGCAGCTTGAGGTCAGACGGGTCTGGTTACGAGCAGTACTTC
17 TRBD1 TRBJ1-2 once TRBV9 CASSSSGGRDPNYGYTF TGTGCCAGCAGCTCCTCAGGGGGCCGCGATCCTAACTATGGCTACACCTTC
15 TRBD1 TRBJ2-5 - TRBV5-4 CASSLGGGAGETQYF TGTGCCAGCAGCTTGGGAGGGGGCGCCGGAGAGACCCAGTACTTC
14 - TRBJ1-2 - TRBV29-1 CSVSKGTEKYGYTF TGCAGCGTTTCCAAGGGGACTGAGAAATATGGCTACACCTTC
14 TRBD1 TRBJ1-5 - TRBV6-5 CASSRGTGGQPQHF TGTGCCAGCAGCCGAGGGACAGGGGGTCAGCCCCAGCATTTT
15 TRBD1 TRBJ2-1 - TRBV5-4 CASSFSLGQGNEQFF TGTGCCAGCAGCTTTTCATTGGGACAGGGCAATGAGCAGTTCTTC
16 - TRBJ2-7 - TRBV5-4 CASSGGGTALSYEQYF TGTGCCAGCAGCGGAGGGGGGACAGCACTCTCCTACGAGCAGTACTTC
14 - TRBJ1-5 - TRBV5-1 CASSSEGRGQPQHF TGCGCCAGCAGCTCGGAGGGAAGAGGGCAGCCCCAGCATTTT
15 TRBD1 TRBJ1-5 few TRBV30 CAWSLRTGNNQPQHF TGTGCCTGGAGTTTAAGGACAGGGAACAATCAGCCCCAGCATTTT
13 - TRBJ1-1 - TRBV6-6 CASRGDSGTEAFF TGTGCCAGCAGAGGCGACTCGGGCACTGAAGCTTTCTTT
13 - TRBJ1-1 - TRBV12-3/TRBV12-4 CASSWTLNTEAFF TGTGCCAGCAGCTGGACTTTGAACACTGAAGCTTTCTTT
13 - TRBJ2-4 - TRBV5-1 CASSGGTKNIQYF TGCGCCAGCAGCGGCGGGACTAAAAACATTCAGTACTTC
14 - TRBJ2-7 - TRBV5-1 CASSSGLMGEEQYF TGCGCCAGCAGCTCGGGACTGATGGGGGAGGAGCAGTACTTC
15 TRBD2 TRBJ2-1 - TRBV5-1 CASSLTGGGMGTQFF TGCGCCAGCAGCTTGACGGGAGGCGGGATGGGGACCCAGTTCTTC
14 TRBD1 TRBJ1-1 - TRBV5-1 CASSYRGKGTEAFF TGCGCCAGCAGCTACAGGGGGAAGGGGACTGAAGCTTTCTTT
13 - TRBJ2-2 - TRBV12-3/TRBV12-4 CASRTGNTGELFF TGTGCCAGCAGAACAGGGAACACCGGGGAGCTGTTTTTT
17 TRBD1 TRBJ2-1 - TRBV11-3 CASRGAGQGRTVGEQFF TGTGCCAGCAGGGGGGCAGGACAGGGCCGAACGGTGGGTGAGCAGTTCTTC
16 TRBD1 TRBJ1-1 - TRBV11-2 CASSSLFQGARGEAFF TGTGCCAGCAGCTCCCTATTCCAGGGGGCGCGGGGTGAAGCTTTCTTT
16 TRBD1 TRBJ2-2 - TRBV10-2 CASSNGQVLNTGELFF TGCGCCAGCAGTAATGGACAGGTCCTGAACACCGGGGAGCTGTTTTTT
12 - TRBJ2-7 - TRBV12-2 CASRLPLYEQYF TGTGCAAGTCGATTACCCCTTTACGAGCAGTACTTC
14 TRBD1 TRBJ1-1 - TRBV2 CASSLTGVATEAFF TGTGCCAGCAGCCTGACAGGGGTGGCCACTGAAGCTTTCTTT
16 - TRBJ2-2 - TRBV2 CATSGSGSANTGELFF TGTGCCACCAGTGGATCGGGGAGCGCGAACACCGGGGAGCTGTTTTTT
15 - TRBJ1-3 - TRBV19 CASSTRDNPGNTIYF TGTGCCAGTAGTACCCGGGACAACCCTGGAAACACCATATATTTT
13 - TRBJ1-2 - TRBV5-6 CASSFRVDYGYTF TGTGCCAGCAGCTTCAGGGTGGACTATGGCTACACCTTC
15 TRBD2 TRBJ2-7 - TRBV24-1 CATTRTSGISYEQYF TGTGCCACCACCCGGACTAGCGGGATCTCCTACGAGCAGTACTTC
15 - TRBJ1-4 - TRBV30 CAWSVRGGTNEKLFF TGTGCCTGGAGTGTACGGGGAGGGACTAATGAAAAACTGTTTTTT
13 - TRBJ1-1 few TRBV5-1 CASSLDGGTEAFF TGCGCCAGCAGCTTGGACGGAGGCACTGAAGCTTTCTTT
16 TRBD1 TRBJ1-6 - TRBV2 CASSARTGGSNSPLHF TGTGCCAGCAGTGCCAGGACAGGGGGAAGTAATTCACCCCTCCACTTT
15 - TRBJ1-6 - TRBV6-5 CASSYSGGRNSPLHF TGTGCCAGCAGTTACTCGGGGGGACGCAATTCACCCCTCCACTTT
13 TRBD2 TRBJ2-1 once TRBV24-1 CATSTSGVHEQFF TGTGCCACCTCAACTAGCGGGGTTCATGAGCAGTTCTTC
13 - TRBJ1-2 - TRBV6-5 CASKGSTNYGYTF TGTGCCAGCAAAGGTAGCACTAACTATGGCTACACCTTC
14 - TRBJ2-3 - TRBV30 CAWSKVAIADTQYF TGTGCCTGGAGTAAGGTAGCTATAGCAGATACGCAGTATTTT
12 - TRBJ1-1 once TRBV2 CASSATGREAFF TGTGCCAGCAGTGCAACAGGCCGTGAAGCTTTCTTT